This T cell receptor beta chain was sequenced during a study of shared clonotypes between healthy human individuals. Germline CDR1 and CDR2: SEHNR and FQNEAQ (reference sequence). V dropped 3 bases and J dropped 0 bases, with 6 bases sitting between them. The CDR3 runs 14 residues. Profiled with immunoSEQ multiplex PCR; TCRdb holds only in-frame clones, not every one. The sample carries 2 million to 2.5 million clones, more than 90% recorded once. Input material: naive CD4+ T cells sorted from blood. Described subset: CD45RA+ positively selected. The receptor was derived from a man in his late teens or twenties in good health. This chain uses TRBV7-9 with TRBJ1-3; D uncertain. The CDR3 DNA sequence: TGTGCCAGCAGCTTCGGAAGCTCTGGAAACACCATATATTTT. This gives the protein CASSFGSSGNTIYF.